A selection of T cell receptor beta chains follows, all from one sample in a study of blood T cell repertoires in COVID-19. Method: immunoSEQ multiplex PCR; TCRdb's copy keeps in-frame clones and lacks some. The data show 78,000 or so clones, about 83% seen once. The sequencing sample was made of peripheral blood. The receptors derive from a human donor in a cohort sampled during active COVID-19. Both conserved end residues are part of each CDR3. Fields, in order: D gene, clone size, V gene, J gene, CDR3 protein, CDR3 DNA. A D gene is named only where the DNA matches it firmly. Some rows mark clone size as missing; the rest say once, few, many or name a class of expanded clone.

.	.	TRBV6-1	TRBJ1-5	CASSEAQGGPNQPQHF	TGTGCCAGCAGTGAAGCACAGGGTGGGCCCAATCAGCCCCAGCATTTT
.	.	TRBV5-6	TRBJ2-2	CASSLLYTGPSTGELFF	TGTGCCAGCAGCTTGCTATACACAGGGCCCAGCACCGGGGAGCTGTTTTTT
TRBD1	.	TRBV24-1	TRBJ2-1	CATSDSASGTGGYNEQFF	TGTGCCACCAGTGATTCCGCATCCGGGACAGGGGGGTACAATGAGCAGTTCTTC
.	.	TRBV9	TRBJ1-1	CASSAGGRTNTEAFF	TGTGCCAGCAGCGCGGGGGGACGGACTAACACTGAAGCTTTCTTT
TRBD1	.	TRBV11-2	TRBJ2-7	CAGGQGAYEQYF	TGTGCCGGCGGCCAGGGGGCCTACGAGCAGTACTTC
.	.	TRBV11-1	TRBJ1-1	CASSSRSVAEAFF	TGTGCCAGCAGCTCCCGATCGGTTGCTGAAGCTTTCTTT
.	.	TRBV7-3	TRBJ1-6	CASSVTSSYNSPLHF	TGTGCCAGCAGTGTTACGAGCTCCTATAATTCACCCCTCCACTTT
.	few	TRBV6-6	TRBJ1-1	CASSRGEGNTEAFF	TGTGCCAGCAGCCGGGGGGAGGGGAACACTGAAGCTTTCTTT
.	.	TRBV21-1	TRBJ1-5	CASSNLLGTGVHSNQPQHF	TGTGCCAGCAGCAACTTATTAGGGACAGGGGTCCATAGCAATCAGCCCCAGCATTTT
TRBD1	.	TRBV10-3	TRBJ2-7	CATDKTGGREQYF	TGTGCCACCGATAAGACAGGGGGCCGCGAGCAGTACTTC
.	few	TRBV11-2	TRBJ2-7	CASSLQGNEQYF	TGTGCCAGCAGCTTGCAGGGGAACGAGCAGTACTTC
TRBD1	.	TRBV5-4	TRBJ1-1	CASSLGTGRNTEAFF	TGTGCCAGCAGCTTGGGGACAGGGCGGAACACTGAAGCTTTCTTT
TRBD1	medium-sized	TRBV7-9	TRBJ2-4	CASSSGTGSSRNIQYF	TGTGCCAGCAGCTCGGGGACAGGGAGCTCTCGAAACATTCAGTACTTC
.	.	TRBV30	TRBJ1-1	CAWSGGFWDTEAFF	TGTGCCTGGAGTGGAGGTTTTTGGGACACTGAAGCTTTCTTT
.	.	TRBV5-1	TRBJ1-4	CASSGGQTATNEKLFF	TGCGCCAGCAGCGGTGGACAGACCGCGACTAATGAAAAACTGTTTTTT
.	.	TRBV20-1	TRBJ2-5	CSASRRGGRQETQYF	TGCAGTGCTAGTCGGAGAGGGGGACGCCAAGAGACCCAGTACTTC
.	.	TRBV7-9	TRBJ2-5	CASSFTPGSQETQYF	TGTGCCAGCAGCTTTACGCCGGGGTCGCAAGAGACCCAGTACTTC
.	.	TRBV11-1	TRBJ2-5	CASSRRGYQETQYF	TGTGCCAGCAGCCGCAGAGGGTACCAAGAGACCCAGTACTTC
TRBD2	.	TRBV7-6	TRBJ2-7	CASSLRTSGGYEQYF	TGTGCCAGCAGCTTACGTACTAGCGGGGGTTACGAGCAGTACTTC
.	.	TRBV7-5	TRBJ2-7	CARRSTSGRPYEQYF	TGTGCCAGAAGGTCGACTAGCGGGAGGCCCTACGAGCAGTACTTC
.	few	TRBV4-1	TRBJ2-7	CASSQGQIMAYEQYF	TGCGCCAGCAGCCAAGGACAGATAATGGCCTACGAGCAGTACTTC
TRBD1	.	TRBV9	TRBJ1-2	CASSADRGAYGYTF	TGTGCCAGCAGCGCCGACAGGGGGGCCTATGGCTACACCTTC
TRBD2	few	TRBV7-2	TRBJ2-1	CASSPQRGTLGEQFF	TGTGCCAGCAGCCCCCAGCGGGGGACCCTGGGAGAGCAGTTCTTC
TRBD1	once	TRBV2	TRBJ1-1	CASSTRQGITEAFF	TGTGCCAGCAGTACCAGACAGGGGATCACTGAAGCTTTCTTT
.	few	TRBV6-5	TRBJ1-4	CASSTGSVNEKLFF	TGTGCCAGCAGTACAGGGTCGGTTAATGAAAAACTGTTTTTT
.	.	TRBV20-1	TRBJ1-5	CSASERLSNQPQHF	TGCAGTGCTAGTGAAAGACTTAGCAATCAGCCCCAGCATTTT
.	.	TRBV3-1/TRBV3-2	TRBJ1-1	CASSQRAESGEAFF	TGTGCCAGCAGCCAGAGGGCAGAGAGTGGTGAAGCTTTCTTT
TRBD1	.	TRBV11-3	TRBJ2-1	CASSLVGSGGRNEQFF	TGTGCCAGCAGCTTAGTAGGGTCAGGGGGAAGAAATGAGCAGTTCTTC
TRBD2	.	TRBV7-3	TRBJ2-7	CASSFSGGPLYEQYF	TGTGCCAGCAGCTTTAGCGGGGGCCCACTCTACGAGCAGTACTTC
.	.	TRBV6-1	TRBJ1-3	CASSDQATRNTIYF	TGTGCCAGCAGTGATCAAGCCACCAGGAACACCATATATTTT
TRBD1	.	TRBV12-3/TRBV12-4	TRBJ1-5	CASRTGVGQPQHF	TGTGCCAGCAGGACAGGGGTCGGTCAGCCCCAGCATTTT
TRBD1	once	TRBV27	TRBJ1-6	CASSFGDRGNSPLHF	TGTGCCAGCAGTTTCGGGGACAGGGGGAATTCACCCCTCCACTTT
TRBD2	.	TRBV18	TRBJ2-1	CASSGTSGLVYNEQFF	TGTGCCAGCTCCGGGACTAGCGGACTAGTTTACAATGAGCAGTTCTTC
TRBD2	.	TRBV6-5	TRBJ2-1	CASSPAGSSYNEQFF	TGTGCCAGCAGTCCAGCGGGGAGCTCCTACAATGAGCAGTTCTTC
TRBD1	.	TRBV5-5	TRBJ1-5	CASARQGGQPQHF	TGTGCCAGCGCCCGACAGGGTGGCCAGCCCCAGCATTTT
TRBD1	.	TRBV5-4	TRBJ2-1	CASNLDRGAYNEQFF	TGTGCCAGCAACTTAGACAGGGGGGCATACAATGAGCAGTTCTTC
TRBD1	.	TRBV29-1	TRBJ1-2	CSVEDTQTGANYGYTF	TGCAGCGTTGAAGATACCCAGACAGGGGCGAACTATGGCTACACCTTC
.	.	TRBV28	TRBJ1-1	CASLGDRAFF	TGTGCCAGCCTGGGCGACCGGGCTTTCTTT
TRBD1	.	TRBV7-9	TRBJ1-2	CASSARDRAKYSF	TGTGCCAGCAGCGCACGGGACAGGGCTAAGTACTCCTTC
.	few	TRBV27	TRBJ2-1	CASSYRHGLSEQFF	TGTGCCAGCAGCTACCGACATGGCCTTTCGGAGCAGTTCTTC